This is a list of T cell receptor beta chains from one sample in a study of blood T cell repertoires in COVID-19. The repertoire was sequenced with immunoSEQ multiplex PCR; TCRdb's copy has only in-frame clones and lacks some. This sample has 90,000 to 120,000 clones, with roughly 80% found just once. Sequencing was carried out using peripheral blood. The receptors shown here come from a man aged 55 to 69 with acute or convalescent COVID-19. CDR3s leave out the opening cysteine and the closing phenylalanine or tryptophan. Size is stated for part of the rows, as once, few or many counts, or as a class when the clone is expanded.

clone_size,v_call,cdr3_aa
.,TRBV11-1,ASSSITSGYYEQY
.,TRBV19,ASSNRPADTQY
.,TRBV19,ASRRGGYT
.,TRBV12-3/TRBV12-4,ASSFPSGTGQY
.,TRBV5-1,ASSASGQGANEQF
.,TRBV30,AWSNGGTDTQY
.,TRBV18,ASSPRTGSTDTQY
.,TRBV27,ASSPGTGGNTEAF
.,TRBV29-1,SVVMLANTFEQF
.,TRBV29-1,SVATEEQF
.,TRBV5-1,ASRGFSGVAYNEQF
.,TRBV10-3,ASLKGLEDETQY
once,TRBV18,ASSLYGTVLEAF
.,TRBV18,ASSGEGGNEQY
few,TRBV29-1,SVGDRDAPLH
.,TRBV10-3,AISEVTDTEAF
.,TRBV7-9,ASRQTGLDTEAF
.,TRBV19,ASSKAGGTDTQY
.,TRBV7-9,ASSLGRMNTEAF
.,TRBV6-5,ASGQGHEKLF
.,TRBV6-2/TRBV6-3,ASSYAGSNEKLF
.,TRBV28,ASRPRGGWNEQY
.,TRBV29-1,SVTGDWYEQY
.,TRBV10-3,AISSLAGREETQY
.,TRBV7-9,ASSLSTGTGTEAF
.,TRBV6-5,ASRADWGDTEAF
.,TRBV6-5,ASSYFALPSGGELF
.,TRBV11-2,ASSSLRTSGRAPREQF
.,TRBV12-3/TRBV12-4,ATSSIADTQY
once,TRBV20-1,SASKNYQETQY
once,TRBV28,ASSLRGQEQETQY
.,TRBV7-9,ASSFPRQATNEKLF
.,TRBV7-8,ASSLRRQGFGDTIY
.,TRBV5-8,ASSFLAGALSGANVLT
.,TRBV13,ASSVSSAKRKLAEETQY
.,TRBV18,ASSRPGSYNEQF
.,TRBV6-6,ASSYSRDGQPQH
few,TRBV28,ASSGVRAEQY
.,TRBV6-5,AAHGYRGGSYEQY
.,TRBV6-4,ASSDTGQGAAGYT